This TCR beta chain is drawn from a study of T cell repertoires and HLA-DP antigens. Study in general: Alloreactive CD4+ T cells targeted HLA-DP on transduced HeLa. DNA input averaged approximately 240 ng in sorted CD137+CD4+ and around 1.2 ug in pre-culture CD4+. Study-wide points: Against one allele, clones undetected before culture averaged around 40%; against the other, 50% to 65%. Total CD4+ responders were stimulated by HeLa antigen-presenting cells.

Germline V gene sequence: CDR1 SQVTM, CDR2 ANQGSEA. The V gene end was trimmed by 7 bases and the J gene end by 0 bases; junction bases not matched to a gene: 2. The CDR3 consists of 13 residues. Concerning this clone: Its antigen is undetermined.

Using immunoSEQ multiplex PCR, the repertoire was profiled, and TCRdb retains in-frame clones only, with some absent. The data contain some 110,000 clones, 92% of them singletons. The receptor was isolated from a woman aged 18-35 years in good health and CMV-seronegative. Sequenced input: CD4+ T cells from PBMCs. V gene TRBV29-1 combines with J gene TRBJ1-5; TRBD1 matches at 8 bases. CDR3 region: CSAGQGSNQPQHF. CDR3 sequence (DNA): TGCAGCGCCGGACAGGGTAGCAATCAGCCCCAGCATTTT.